The 23 T cell receptor beta chains below all came from one sample that was sequenced in a study of T cell responses to AZD1222 COVID-19 vaccine. Clones were sequenced by immunoSEQ multiplex PCR, and TCRdb holds only the in-frame ones, with some missing. Here the sample spans tens of thousands of clones, about 90% being singletons. Sequencing used peripheral blood, obtained on day 0 of AZD1222 vaccination. These receptors came from an adult in good health.

Notes on this clone: The same CDR3 is also encoded by other DNA sequences in this sample. This sequence joins TRBV24-1 and TRBJ1-2, with D unclear. The germline CDR1 and CDR2 sequences are KGHDR and SFDVKD. Between the trimmed V and J ends, which lost 0 bases and 8 bases, there was a span of 6 bases. This CDR3 comprises 12 residues. For the CDR3, the DNA is TGTGCCACCAGTGATTTGGGAGGGGGCTACACCTTC. This codes for CATSDLGGGYTF.

This clone was seen a single time. The chain joins TRBV2 to TRBJ2-4; TRBD1 is a possible D gene (6 bases). Trimming pared 10 bases from V and 0 bases from J, leaving 10 bases between. Per the germline V gene, CDR1 is SNHLY and CDR2 is FYNNEI. CDR3 size: 13 residues. For the CDR3, the DNA is TGTGCCACCCGGACAGAAGCCAAAAACATTCAGTACTTC. Translated: CATRTEAKNIQYF.

The chain has TRBV7-9 and TRBJ1-6, with D tentatively TRBD1 (6 bases). The germline V gene encodes CDR1 SEHNR and CDR2 FQNEAQ (reference sequence). Deletions cut 5 bases from V and 10 bases from J, with 18 bases between. The CDR3 length is 15 residues. CDR3 bases: TGTGCCAGCAGCCGCAAACAGGGAAGGGGATCACCCCTCCACTTT. Protein sequence: CASSRKQGRGSPLHF.

CDR3 coding DNA: TGTGCCAGCAGTTTATCGTCCGGGAGTTCCTACAATGAGCAGTTCTTC. Translated: CASSLSSGSSYNEQFF. The genes are TRBV27 and TRBJ2-1, with a weak D call TRBD2 (6 bases). V was shortened by 0 bases and J by 1 base, with 10 bases between the two germline ends. The CDR3 extends over 16 amino acids. Germline values: CDR1 MNHEY, CDR2 SMNVEV (reference sequence).

This chain joins TRBV27 and TRBJ2-7, with D uncertain. This CDR3 spans 11 amino acids. Between the trimmed V and J ends, which lost 6 bases and 2 bases, there was a span of 5 bases. In germline, CDR1 is MNHEY, CDR2 SMNVEV (reference sequence). Written as DNA, the CDR3 is TGTGCCAGCAGCTCAGCCTACGAGCAGTACTTC. It specifies CASSSAYEQYF.

V is TRBV6-6 and J is TRBJ1-2, with D uncertain. The CDR3 consists of 13 residues. The germline V gene encodes CDR1 MNHNY and CDR2 SVGAGI (reference sequence). Trimming pared 6 bases from V and 4 bases from J, leaving 12 bases between. In nucleotides, the CDR3 is TGTGCCAGCAGGAGAGGGAGGGCCTATGGCTACACCTTC. Translated, it gives CASRRGRAYGYTF.

In the case of this clone: The junction and the germline gene differ at one end; a read error may be behind it. This sequence joins TRBV3-1 (or the pseudogene TRBV3-2) and TRBJ1-2; D is ambiguous. CDR1 and CDR2 (germline): LGHDT, YNNKEL (reference sequence). The CDR3 spans 12 residues. CDR3 DNA sequence: TGTGCCAGCAGCCAAGCGTCCAGGCAATTTTACTTC. It yields the protein CASSQASRQFYF.

The J gene is TRBJ1-2, the V gene TRBV30, with a weak D call TRBD1 (5 bases). Germline V gene lookup returns CDR1 GTSNPN and CDR2 SVGIG (reference sequence). CDR3 length: 16 residues. Trimming stripped 2 bases from V and 8 bases from J, with 24 bases between. The CDR3 sequence: CAWSLTGPLEARGYTF. The CDR3 DNA sequence: TGTGCCTGGAGTCTCACGGGACCCTTGGAGGCTAGAGGCTACACCTTC.

The count of this clone is one. The J gene is TRBJ1-4, the V gene TRBV7-2; TRBD1 agrees at 7 bases. The CDR3 runs 14 residues. The V gene's germline CDR1 is SGHTA and CDR2 FQGNSA. With 8 bases clipped from V and 8 bases from J, the junction kept 11 bases outside the gene matches. The CDR3, as DNA: TGTGCCAGCGAAAAAGGGGGCGCCGGGGAAAAACTGTTTTTT. It is translated as CASEKGGAGEKLFF.

The chain employs TRBV6-5 and TRBJ2-7; D possibly uses TRBD1 or TRBD2 (5 bases each). Germline CDR1 MNHEY, CDR2 SVGAGI. V lost 2 bases and J 7 bases, leaving 12 bases between the germline ends. The CDR3 spans 13 residues. The CDR3 DNA follows: TGTGCCAGCAGTTACGGGGGTGTGAGAGAGCAGTACTTC. It encodes CASSYGGVREQYF.

J is TRBJ2-7 and V is TRBV24-1; maybe TRBD2 (6 bases). This CDR3 has 14 residues. Trimming shortened V by 6 bases and J by 5 bases, and 16 bases separated the two germline ends. Germline CDR1 is KGHDR and CDR2 is SFDVKD. The CDR3 region is CATSQVWGEDEQYF. The CDR3, as DNA: TGTGCCACCAGTCAGGTATGGGGGGAGGACGAGCAGTACTTC.

The V and J genes are TRBV5-1 and TRBJ2-5; 9 nucleotides match TRBD1. CDR1 SGHRS and CDR2 YFSETQ come from the germline V gene. This CDR3 comprises 16 residues. Germline trimming cut 0 bases from V and 1 base from J; bases unmatched to any gene: 4. The CDR3, as DNA: TGCGCCAGCAGCTTGGCCGGGACAGGGACCCAAGAGACCCAGTACTTC. Its protein product is CASSLAGTGTQETQYF. Combining the CDR3 with reference TRBV5-1 and TRBJ2-5 gives the whole variable domain KAGVTQTPRYLIKTRGQQVTLSCSPISGHRSVSWYQQTPGQGLQFLFEYFSETQRNKGNFPGRFSGRQFSNSRSEMNVSTLELGDSALYLCASSLAGTGTQETQYFGPGTRLLVL.

This rearrangement joins TRBV19 to TRBJ1-4, with D hard to call. V lost 7 bases and J 10 bases, leaving 7 bases between the germline ends. The CDR3 sequence is 10 residues long. Germline CDR1 is LNHDA and CDR2 is SQIVND (reference sequence). CDR3 in amino acids: CASTLGKLFF. CDR3 coding DNA: TGTGCCAGTACTCTGGGAAAACTGTTTTTT.

V and J are TRBV15 and TRBJ1-6, with 8 bases that match TRBD1. V lost 3 bases and J lost 9; bases outside the gene matches: 7. This CDR3 has 15 amino acids. Germline V gene data show CDR1 as LNHNV and CDR2 as YYDKDF (reference sequence). In nucleotides, the CDR3 is TGTGCCACCAGCAGGGAACAGGGGGGGAGTTCACCCCTCCACTTT. It codes for CATSREQGGSSPLHF.

The chain couples TRBV28 to TRBJ2-5; D may be TRBD1 or TRBD2 (5 bases each). From germline, CDR1 is MDHEN and CDR2 SYDVKM. The CDR3 contains 20 residues. V lost 2 bases, J lost 5 bases, and 30 bases lay in between. The CDR3 region has the DNA TGTGCCAGCAGTTTACTACTTAAGGATGGGGCTAGCAGTGCGGGTGAGACCCAGTACTTC. As protein: CASSLLLKDGASSAGETQYF.

The rearrangement links TRBV6-5 to TRBJ1-4, with TRBD1 matching 10 bases. The CDR3 has 14 residues. V gave up 8 bases and J gave up 5 bases; unmatched junction bases: 5. Germline values: CDR1 MNHEY, CDR2 SVGAGI. This CDR3 is CASGRTGGNEKLFF. CDR3 coding DNA: TGTGCCAGCGGGAGGACAGGGGGAAATGAAAAACTGTTTTTT.

This clone has a single count. V usage is TRBV6-5 and J usage is TRBJ1-2, with D unclear. The CDR3 has 13 residues. The ends were cut back, 10 bases at V and 4 bases at J, with 16 bases in the middle. Germline values: CDR1 MNHEY, CDR2 SVGAGI. In DNA form, the CDR3 reads TGTGCCACCCTCCCCTCCCCTGCCTATGGCTACACCTTC. Translation gives CATLPSPAYGYTF.

The genes are TRBV11-2 and TRBJ2-3; 10 bases fit TRBD2. The length of the CDR3 is 17 residues. Trimming at V came to 6 bases and at J to 0 bases, leaving 9 bases not matched to a gene. Germline CDR1 reads SGHAT; CDR2 reads FQNNGV. The CDR3 region has the DNA TGTGCCAGCAGTCTAGCGGGGGTTTCATCTAGCACAGATACGCAGTATTTT. Amino acid sequence: CASSLAGVSSSTDTQYF.

The chain employs TRBV7-2 and TRBJ1-2, with a weak D call TRBD1 (5 bases). The V end was cut by 6 bases, the J end by 0 bases, with 14 bases between. CDR3 length: 15 amino acids. Germline V gene data show CDR1 as SGHTA and CDR2 as FQGNSA. The CDR3 spells CASSFGGGANYGYTF. CDR3 coding DNA: TGTGCCAGCAGTTTCGGAGGAGGGGCTAACTATGGCTACACCTTC.

V usage is TRBV4-3 and J usage is TRBJ1-5; TRBD1 might be the D (5 bases). Germline CDR1 reads LGHNA; CDR2 reads YSLEER. There are 18 residues in the CDR3. The ends were cut back, 0 bases at V and 0 bases at J, with 15 bases in the middle. CDR3 DNA: TGCGCCAGCAGCCAAGAGGGTCCCGGGGGTTATAGCAATCAGCCCCAGCATTTT. It yields the protein CASSQEGPGGYSNQPQHF.

V usage is TRBV15 and J usage is TRBJ1-6; 7 positions match TRBD1. J gave up 5 bases and V 2 bases, and 3 bases lay outside the gene matches. CDR1 is LNHNV, CDR2 YYDKDF, per germline (reference sequence). CDR3 length: 15 residues. CDR3 loop: CATSRRQGDNSPLHF. The CDR3 DNA follows: TGTGCCACCAGCAGACGCCAGGGGGATAATTCACCCCTCCACTTT.

As DNA, the CDR3 is TGTGCCAGCAGCTTCGAGGGAGGTTTAGCTGAAGCTTTCTTT. Its translation: CASSFEGGLAEAFF. The V call is TRBV11-1, the J call TRBJ1-1; D remains unclear. The germline CDR1 and CDR2 sequences are SGHAT and FQDESV (reference sequence). The CDR3 sequence is 14 residues long. V was trimmed by 3 bases and J by 6 bases, leaving 14 bases between them.

This chain joins TRBV3-1 (or the pseudogene TRBV3-2) and TRBJ2-7, with 11 bases matching TRBD1. V lost 0 bases to trimming and J lost 4 bases; unmatched junction nucleotides: 2. CDR1 and CDR2 from the germline V gene are LGHDT and YNNKEL (reference sequence). The CDR3 consists of 15 residues. CDR3 DNA sequence: TGTGCCAGCAGCCAAGAGGACAGGGGGCCTTACGAGCAGTACTTC. Protein product: CASSQEDRGPYEQYF.